This T cell receptor beta chain originates from a study of T-cell memory formation after mild COVID-19. Study-wide context: The TCR clusters were mostly specific to one donor. Findings and caveats of the study: Day 37-peaking second-wave clones had unconfirmed SARS-CoV-2 specificity. Clones contracting day 15 to 85 were balanced CD4/CD8; later expanders leaned CD4+.

This clonotype was seen a handful of times. Its matching antigen is unknown. In TCRdb, the 5' RACE reads were re-called with MiXCR into one record per CDR3 protein. The sample lists under 400,000 distinct CDR3 sequences, 28% seen once, with 13% in the top ten. This CDR3 contains 12 residues. The J segment lost 6 bases and the V segment lost 7 bases, leaving 1 base of the junction unmatched. Germline-derived CDR1 and CDR2 are LNHDA and SQIVND (reference sequence). This chain joins TRBV19 and TRBJ2-2, with 8 positions matching TRBD1. The TCR originated in an adult woman who had mild COVID-19 (a few samples of this study predate the infection). Cell type and time point are not known. Sequenced sample: PBMCs or a T cell subset sorted from them (not recorded which). In nucleotides, the CDR3 is TGTGCCAGTACCAGGGGGCCCGGGGAGCTGTTTTTT. Translated: CASTRGPGELFF. Combining the CDR3 with reference TRBV19 and TRBJ2-2 gives the whole variable domain DGGITQSPKYLFRKEGQNVTLSCEQNLNHDAMYWYRQDPGQGLRLIYYSQIVNDFQKGDIAEGYSVSREKKESFPLTVTSAQKNPTAFYLCASTRGPGELFFGEGSRLTVL.